A single sample is the source of the 28 T cell receptor beta chains below, sequenced in a study of cytomegalovirus exposure and HLA in healthy donors. PCR primers comprised 60 Vbeta and 13 Jbeta primers. The data were produced by immunoSEQ multiplex PCR, yet TCRdb's version contains in-frame clones alone and is incomplete. The sample totals about 130,000 clones. Sequences were obtained from PBMCs. The receptors stem from a young man in good health and CMV-seronegative.

This sequence joins TRBV7-9 and TRBJ2-7; the match to TRBD2 covers 11 bases. V dropped 1 base and J dropped 3; count of bases not matched to a gene: 2. Germline V gene data show CDR1 as SEHNR and CDR2 as FQNEAQ (reference sequence). CDR3 length equals 15 residues. The CDR3 loop is CASSLVSGGDYEQYF. CDR3 bases: TGTGCCAGCAGCTTAGTTAGCGGGGGGGACTACGAGCAGTACTTC.

This rearrangement joins TRBV4-3 to TRBJ2-1; TRBD2 is a possible D gene (5 bases). CDR1 LGHNA and CDR2 YSLEER come from the germline V gene. The CDR3 runs to 16 residues. V lost 0 bases to trimming and J lost 7 bases, with 16 bases between them. CDR3 loop: CASSQDPGTGGNEQFF. The CDR3 DNA reads as TGCGCCAGCAGCCAAGATCCGGGAACCGGTGGAAATGAGCAGTTCTTC.

This chain joins TRBV5-4 and TRBJ2-6; D is uncertain. CDR3 size: 17 residues. The germline CDR1 and CDR2 sequences are SGHNT and YYREEE (reference sequence). V was pared by 3 bases and J by 0 bases, with 13 bases between. For the CDR3, the DNA is TGTGCCAGCAGCTACCCACAGTTGGGCTCTGGGGCCAACGTCCTGACTTTC. Residues: CASSYPQLGSGANVLTF. Full variable domain (outside the CDR3, taken from reference TRBV5-4 and TRBJ2-6): ETGVTQSPTHLIKTRGQQVTLRCSSQSGHNTVSWYQQALGQGPQFIFQYYREEENGRGNFPPRFSGLQFPNYSSELNVNALELDDSALYLCASSYPQLGSGANVLTFGAGSRLTVL.

The chain uses TRBV27 and TRBJ1-6; D gene uncertain. Trimming took 6 bases from V and 0 from J, leaving 15 bases between them. The germline V gene encodes CDR1 MNHEY and CDR2 SMNVEV (reference sequence). This CDR3 spans 17 amino acids. CDR3 sequence: CASRVKSWSSYNSPLHF. The CDR3 coding sequence is TGTGCCAGCAGGGTCAAGAGCTGGAGCTCCTATAATTCACCCCTCCACTTT.

The chain employs TRBV11-3 and TRBJ2-2; D is perhaps TRBD2 (7 bases). Per the germline V gene, CDR1 is SGHNT and CDR2 is YENEEA. V lost 3 bases and J 7 bases, leaving 12 bases between the germline ends. The CDR3 is made up of 14 amino acids. CDR3 protein: CASSLRRGGGELFF. The CDR3 DNA follows: TGTGCCAGCAGCTTGAGGAGGGGGGGCGGGGAGCTGTTTTTT.

Of note for this clone: Additional DNA sequences in this sample encode the identical CDR3. The J gene is TRBJ2-7, the V gene TRBV18, with 7 positions matching TRBD1. Germline trimming cut 3 bases from V and 5 bases from J; bases unmatched to any gene: 1. CDR1 and CDR2 from the germline V gene are KGHSH and LQKENI. The CDR3 spans 12 residues. The CDR3 sequence is CASSPDRDEQYF. DNA for the CDR3: TGTGCCAGCTCACCCGACAGGGACGAGCAGTACTTC. The entire variable domain, with the rest obtained from reference TRBV18 and TRBJ2-7, is as follows: NAGVMQNPRHLVRRRGQEARLRCSPMKGHSHVYWYRQLPEEGLKFMVYLQKENIIDESGMPKERFSAEFPKEGPSILRIQQVVRGDSAAYFCASSPDRDEQYFGPGTRLTVT.

V gene TRBV28 combines with J gene TRBJ2-7; D is ambiguous. V lost 5 bases and J 3 bases, leaving 5 bases between the germline ends. The CDR3 extends over 11 amino acids. Germline CDR1 MDHEN, CDR2 SYDVKM. CDR3 bases: TGTGCCAGCAGTACCTACTACGAGCAGTACTTC. Amino acid sequence: CASSTYYEQYF. The full variable domain, rest sourced from reference TRBV28 and TRBJ2-7, is DVKVTQSSRYLVKRTGEKVFLECVQDMDHENMFWYRQDPGLGLRLIYFSYDVKMKEKGDIPEGYSVSREKKERFSLILESASTNQTSMYLCASSTYYEQYFGPGTRLTVT.

V usage is TRBV28 and J usage is TRBJ2-7; D not certain. V lost 8 bases and J lost 3, with 8 bases in between. Per germline, CDR1 MDHEN and CDR2 SYDVKM. The CDR3 totals 11 residues. The chain's CDR3 is CASSSGYEQYF. In nucleotides, the CDR3 is TGTGCCAGCTCATCGGGCTACGAGCAGTACTTC.

The rearrangement uses TRBV2 and TRBJ2-1, with TRBD1 identical over 8 bases. Germline lookup yields CDR1 SNHLY and CDR2 FYNNEI. The junction had 6 bases not matched to a gene; V was cut back by 4 bases and J by 4 bases. This CDR3 spans 15 amino acids. The CDR3 sequence: CASSGGRGLYNEQFF. The CDR3 DNA reads as TGTGCCAGCAGTGGGGGCAGGGGGCTATACAATGAGCAGTTCTTC. Together with reference TRBV2 and TRBJ2-1, the CDR3 gives the full variable domain: EPEVTQTPSHQVTQMGQEVILRCVPISNHLYFYWYRQILGQKVEFLVSFYNNEISEKSEIFDDQFSVERPDGSNFTLKIRSTKLEDSAMYFCASSGGRGLYNEQFFGPGTRLTVL.

This chain uses TRBV4-1 with TRBJ2-7; D possibly corresponds to TRBD2 (6 bases). Germline V gives CDR1 MGHRA, CDR2 YSYEKL. Trimming cost V 0 bases and J 3 bases, with 12 bases left between them. This CDR3 spans 15 amino acids. The CDR3 DNA follows: TGCGCCAGCAGCCAAGAAACGGGGGTGAACTACGAGCAGTACTTC. It translates to CASSQETGVNYEQYF.

The V call is TRBV7-2, the J call TRBJ2-5; D is perhaps TRBD1 (6 bases). The CDR3 length is 14 residues. Trimming took 4 bases from V and 2 from J, leaving 11 bases between them. Per germline, CDR1 SGHTA and CDR2 FQGNSA. CDR3 sequence reads: CASSSQTGQETQYF. CDR3 coding DNA: TGTGCCAGCAGCTCCCAGACAGGTCAAGAGACCCAGTACTTC.

The chain is built from TRBV15 and TRBJ1-5; 7 positions agree with TRBD1. Germline values: CDR1 LNHNV, CDR2 YYDKDF (reference sequence). This CDR3 has 14 residues. With 3 bases clipped from V and 4 bases from J, the junction kept 3 bases outside the gene matches. This CDR3 reads CATSRETGNQPQHF. CDR3 DNA sequence: TGTGCCACCAGCAGGGAGACAGGGAATCAGCCCCAGCATTTT.

This chain uses TRBV10-1 with TRBJ1-2; weak D call: TRBD1 (5 bases). Looked up from germline, CDR1 is WNHNN and CDR2 is SYGVQD (reference sequence). The CDR3 has 14 residues. With 10 bases removed from V and 4 bases from J, the gap between germline ends came to 19 bases. This chain's CDR3 is CANFRERGGYGYTF. Written as DNA, the CDR3 is TGCGCCAATTTTCGGGAGAGGGGAGGCTATGGCTACACCTTC.

The rearrangement joins TRBV18 to TRBJ1-2; a possible D gene is TRBD1 (5 bases). The V gene's germline CDR1 is KGHSH and CDR2 LQKENI. V lost 3 bases and J lost 5, with 13 bases in between. The CDR3 extends over 14 amino acids. CDR3 protein: CASSPRWGEYGYTF. The CDR3 DNA is TGTGCCAGCTCACCCCGGTGGGGGGAGTATGGCTACACCTTC.

CDR3 coding DNA: TGTGCCACCCAGGGCCGCACTGAAGCTTTCTTT. Amino acids: CATQGRTEAFF. The J gene is TRBJ1-1, the V gene TRBV6-6; weak D call: TRBD1 (5 bases). Trimming took 10 bases from V and 4 from J, leaving 10 bases between them. The CDR3 sequence is 11 residues long. The germline CDR1 and CDR2 sequences are MNHNY and SVGAGI (reference sequence).

The genes are TRBV27 and TRBJ1-5; TRBD1 matches at 7 bases. Trimming cost V 1 base and J 3 bases; bases outside gene matches: 12. The CDR3 runs 18 residues. Germline V CDR1 and CDR2: MNHEY, SMNVEV (reference sequence). This CDR3 reads CASSLWGNAGQDNQPQHF. In DNA form, the CDR3 reads TGTGCCAGCAGTTTATGGGGAAACGCAGGACAGGACAATCAGCCCCAGCATTTT.

This chain joins TRBV5-3 and TRBJ2-7; a weak D match, TRBD1 (6 bases). TRBV5-3 is given ORF status, its function remaining uncertain. V was cut by 7 bases and J by 2 bases, with 19 bases left in between. This CDR3 spans 15 amino acids. Written as DNA, the CDR3 is TGTGCCAGAGCCCCGGGACAAATTCTTACCTACGAGCAGTACTTC. Translated: CARAPGQILTYEQYF.

The chain combines TRBV7-6 with TRBJ2-7; D uncertain. Germline lookup yields CDR1 SGHVS and CDR2 FNYEAQ. V lost 0 bases to trimming and J lost 3 bases, with 12 bases between them. CDR3 length: 15 amino acids. This CDR3 is CASSLAGSEYYEQYF. CDR3 in DNA: TGTGCCAGCAGCTTAGCCGGGTCAGAGTACTACGAGCAGTACTTC.

V and J are TRBV6-6 and TRBJ1-2; 9 nucleotides line up with TRBD1. Germline V gene sequence: CDR1 MNHNY, CDR2 SVGAGI (reference sequence). V trimming: 5 bases; J trimming: 6 bases; junction bases outside the gene matches: 7. The CDR3 runs to 14 residues. The chain's CDR3 is CASSHTGQGDGYTF. The CDR3 nucleotides read TGTGCCAGCAGTCATACGGGACAGGGAGATGGCTACACCTTC.

The chain joins TRBV7-9 to TRBJ1-4; tentative D call: TRBD1 (6 bases). Trimming removed 6 bases from V and 8 bases from J, with 13 bases in between. Per the germline V gene, CDR1 is SEHNR and CDR2 is FQNEAQ (reference sequence). The CDR3 spans 13 residues. The CDR3 nucleotides read TGTGCCAGCAGTTCCGGGACATACGAAAAACTGTTTTTT. Translated, it gives CASSSGTYEKLFF.

V is TRBV21-1 and J is TRBJ1-1; the tabulated D call, TRBD1, remains unverified against the DNA. TRBV21-1 constitutes a pseudogene. The CDR3 length is 14 residues. The chain's CDR3 is CASSTDRENTEAFF. CDR3 nucleotide sequence: TGTGCCAGCAGCACGGACAGGGAGAACACTGAAGCTTTCTTT.

The chain links TRBV29-1 to TRBJ2-2; 8 bases fit TRBD2. CDR1 SQVTM and CDR2 ANQGSEA come from the germline V gene. Unmatched junction bases numbered 2, after V lost 7 bases and J lost 4 bases. CDR3 length: 12 residues. The CDR3 loop reads CSAGGGTGELFF. For the CDR3, the DNA is TGCAGCGCCGGGGGGGGCACCGGGGAGCTGTTTTTT.

The chain has TRBV29-1 and TRBJ2-2; 9 bases line up with TRBD2. Germline CDR1 and CDR2: SQVTM and ANQGSEA. The CDR3 has 14 residues. The V segment lost 4 bases and the J segment 5 bases; nucleotides outside the gene matches: 5. The CDR3 region has the DNA TGCAGCGTTGTCCGGCTAGCGGGAACCGGGGAGCTGTTTTTT. Amino acid sequence: CSVVRLAGTGELFF.

A note on this clone: Other nucleotide sequences in the sample specify the same CDR3. CDR3 sequence reads: CASSFNRDSYGYTF. DNA for the CDR3: TGTGCCAGCAGCTTCAACCGGGACAGTTATGGCTACACCTTC. V usage is TRBV7-2 and J usage is TRBJ1-2; 7 bases are shared with TRBD1. Trimming removed 3 bases from V and 5 bases from J; junction bases left unmatched: 6. Germline CDR1 is SGHTA and CDR2 is FQGNSA. The CDR3 is 14 residues long.

V is TRBV19 and J is TRBJ1-1; TRBD1 agrees at 7 bases. Germline V gene data show CDR1 as LNHDA and CDR2 as SQIVND (reference sequence). The CDR3 runs to 12 residues. The J segment lost 8 bases and the V segment lost 5 bases, leaving 5 bases of the junction unmatched. The CDR3 nucleotides read TGTGCCAGTAGTCTAAGGGACAGAGAAGCTTTCTTT. This codes for CASSLRDREAFF. Drawing the rest from reference TRBV19 and TRBJ1-1, the complete variable domain is DGGITQSPKYLFRKEGQNVTLSCEQNLNHDAMYWYRQDPGQGLRLIYYSQIVNDFQKGDIAEGYSVSREKKESFPLTVTSAQKNPTAFYLCASSLRDREAFFGQGTRLTVV.

This chain joins TRBV5-3 and TRBJ2-3, with TRBD2 matching 8 bases. TRBV5-3 is designated an ORF whose function remains uncertain. The junction had 7 bases not matched to a gene; V was cut back by 5 bases and J by 5 bases. The CDR3 runs to 14 residues. The CDR3 sequence: CARRHGTSIDTQYF. The CDR3 coding sequence is TGTGCCAGAAGACACGGGACTAGTATAGATACGCAGTATTTT.

The rearrangement links TRBV10-2 to TRBJ1-1, with 8 nucleotides matching TRBD1. The CDR3 consists of 15 residues. CDR1 and CDR2 from the germline V gene are WSHSY and SAAADI. V dropped 2 bases and J dropped 4; count of bases not matched to a gene: 6. This CDR3 reads CASSETQGAGTEAFF. The DNA for the CDR3 is TGCGCCAGCAGTGAGACGCAGGGGGCTGGCACTGAAGCTTTCTTT.

This chain joins TRBV30 and TRBJ1-2; D perhaps matches TRBD1 (6 bases). Trimming left V 3 bases short and J 1 base short, with 15 bases between. CDR3 size: 15 residues. Germline-derived CDR1 and CDR2 are GTSNPN and SVGIG (reference sequence). The CDR3 region is CAWRGWDTGNYGYTF. In DNA form, the CDR3 reads TGTGCCTGGAGGGGGTGGGACACCGGTAACTATGGCTACACCTTC.